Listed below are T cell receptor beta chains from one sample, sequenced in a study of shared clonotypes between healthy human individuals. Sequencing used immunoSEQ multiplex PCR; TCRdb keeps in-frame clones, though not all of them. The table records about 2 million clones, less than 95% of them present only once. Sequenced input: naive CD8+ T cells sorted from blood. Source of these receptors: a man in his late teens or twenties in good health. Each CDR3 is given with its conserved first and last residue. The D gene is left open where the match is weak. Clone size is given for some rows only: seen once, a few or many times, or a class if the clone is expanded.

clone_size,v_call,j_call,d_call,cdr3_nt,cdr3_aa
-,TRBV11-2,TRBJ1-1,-,TGTGCCAGCAGCTTCAAACCCCAGCAGAACACTGAAGCTTTCTTT,CASSFKPQQNTEAFF
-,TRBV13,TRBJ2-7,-,TGTGCCAGCAGCCCCTACTCTTCCTACGAGCAGTACTTC,CASSPYSSYEQYF
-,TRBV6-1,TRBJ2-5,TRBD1,TGTGCCAGCAGTGAAGCATCAGGGGGAAGAAGGGAGACCCAGTACTTC,CASSEASGGRRETQYF
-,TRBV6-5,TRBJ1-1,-,TGTGCCAGCAGTTACCTCCTGGGGGGGACTGAAGCTTTCTTT,CASSYLLGGTEAFF
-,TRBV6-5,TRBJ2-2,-,TGTGCCAGCAGTTACCAGGCAACCGGGGAGCTGTTTTTT,CASSYQATGELFF
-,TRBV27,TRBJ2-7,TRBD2,TGTGCCAGCAGTTTAGGGGCTAGCGGGACCGGCGAGCAGTACTTC,CASSLGASGTGEQYF
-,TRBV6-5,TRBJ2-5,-,TGTGCCAGCAGTTTATCGTACCAAGAGACCCAGTACTTC,CASSLSYQETQYF
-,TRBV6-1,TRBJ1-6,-,TGTGCCAGCAGTGAAAACGAGGTCAGCTCCTATAATTCACCCCTCCACTTT,CASSENEVSSYNSPLHF
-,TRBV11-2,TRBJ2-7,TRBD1,TGTGCCAGCAGCTTCGGGACAGGGACCTACGAGCAGTACTTC,CASSFGTGTYEQYF
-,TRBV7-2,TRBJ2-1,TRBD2,TGTGCCAGCAGCTTTCAGCGGGGGCCATACAATGAGCAGTTCTTC,CASSFQRGPYNEQFF
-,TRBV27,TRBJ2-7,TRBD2,TGTGCCAGCAGTTTTTCCCCGGGTGGGGGAGGGCGGAACGAGCAGTACTTC,CASSFSPGGGGRNEQYF
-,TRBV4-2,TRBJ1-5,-,TGTGCCAGCAGCCAAGATAGACAGCTCAATCAGCCCCAGCATTTT,CASSQDRQLNQPQHF
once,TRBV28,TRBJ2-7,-,TGTGCCAGCAGTTTCGGGCCGGGGAACTACGAGCAGTACTTC,CASSFGPGNYEQYF
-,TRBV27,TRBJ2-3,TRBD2,TGTGCCAGCACCAGGTGGGCTAGCGGGGCAGATACGCAGTATTTT,CASTRWASGADTQYF
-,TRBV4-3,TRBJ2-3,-,TGCGCCCGAAATTGGTTTTTTTCGGGGAGCACAGATACGCAGTATTTT,CARNWFFSGSTDTQYF
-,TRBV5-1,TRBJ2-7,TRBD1,TGCGCCAGCAGCTTGTCAGGACAGGCCTACGAGCAGTACTTC,CASSLSGQAYEQYF
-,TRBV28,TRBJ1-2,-,TGTGCCAGCAGCCCCCCCCTGGTATCCGATGGCTACACCTTC,CASSPPLVSDGYTF
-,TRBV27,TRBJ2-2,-,TGTGCCAGCAGGGAACAGTCATTCACCGGGGAGCTGTTTTTT,CASREQSFTGELFF
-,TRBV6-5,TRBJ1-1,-,TGTGCCAGCAGTTACTCGTTGGGGATCACTGAAGCTTTCTTT,CASSYSLGITEAFF
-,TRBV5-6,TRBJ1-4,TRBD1,TGTGCCAGCAGCTTGGCCTTGGGACAGGATAATGAAAAACTGTTTTTT,CASSLALGQDNEKLFF
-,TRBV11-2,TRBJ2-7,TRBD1,TGTGCCGTTGAACAGGGGGCCTACGAGCAGTACTTC,CAVEQGAYEQYF
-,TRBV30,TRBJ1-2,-,TGTGCCTGGGGGTCCGACTATGGCTACACCTTC,CAWGSDYGYTF
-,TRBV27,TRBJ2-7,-,TGTGCCAGCAGTTTATACCCCGGACTTGAGCAGTACTTC,CASSLYPGLEQYF
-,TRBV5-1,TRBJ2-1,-,TGCGCCAGCAGCTTGGTAGCGGCAGGGATCCTGCCCTACAATGAGCAGTTCTTC,CASSLVAAGILPYNEQFF
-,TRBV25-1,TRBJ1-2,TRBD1,TGTGCCAGCAGTGCGGACAGGGGCAATGGCTACACCTTC,CASSADRGNGYTF
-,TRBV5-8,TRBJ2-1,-,TGTGCCAGCAGCTTGGTTGCGATCGAGCAGTTCTTC,CASSLVAIEQFF
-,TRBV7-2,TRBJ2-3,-,TGTGCCAGCAGCCGAACAGGGGACTCCCTCACAGATACGCAGTATTTT,CASSRTGDSLTDTQYF
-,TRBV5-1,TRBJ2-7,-,TGCGCCAGCAGCCAGGACGTATACCTTACCTACGAGCAGTACTTC,CASSQDVYLTYEQYF
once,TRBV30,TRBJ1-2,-,TGTGCCTGGAGTCCCACAGGTGACGGCTACACCTTC,CAWSPTGDGYTF
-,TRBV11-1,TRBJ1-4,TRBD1,TGTGCCAGCAGCCTGGCCGGGACAGGGGATGAAAAACTGTTTTTT,CASSLAGTGDEKLFF
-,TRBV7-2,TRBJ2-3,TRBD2,TGTGCCAGCAGCTCGCCGAGCGGGAGAATTACAGGAGATACGCAGTATTTT,CASSSPSGRITGDTQYF
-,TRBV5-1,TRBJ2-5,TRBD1,TGCGCCAGCAGCCTCCGGACAGGGGGCTATGGAGAGACCCAGTACTTC,CASSLRTGGYGETQYF
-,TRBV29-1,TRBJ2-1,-,TGCAGCGTCCCGTCGGGGGATGAGCAGTTCTTC,CSVPSGDEQFF
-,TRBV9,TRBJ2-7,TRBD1,TGTGCCAGCAGCATTGGACAGGGGTACGAGCAGTACTTC,CASSIGQGYEQYF
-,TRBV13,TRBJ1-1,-,TGTGCCAGCAGCTTTCCCATGAACACTGAAGCTTTCTTT,CASSFPMNTEAFF
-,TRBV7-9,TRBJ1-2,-,TGTGCCAGCAGCTTAGGAGGGGATGGCTACACCTTC,CASSLGGDGYTF
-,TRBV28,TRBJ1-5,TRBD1,TGTGCCAGCAGTTTATCCCTCGGGGACAGGGGGCTGACGAGCAATCAGCCCCAGCATTTT,CASSLSLGDRGLTSNQPQHF
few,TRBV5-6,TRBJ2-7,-,TGTGCCAGCAGCTTGTACAGCCCCTACGAGCAGTACTTC,CASSLYSPYEQYF
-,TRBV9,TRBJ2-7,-,TGTGCCAGCAGCGTAGGCGATTGGGACGAGCAGTACTTC,CASSVGDWDEQYF
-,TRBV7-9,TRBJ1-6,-,TGTGCCAGCAGCTCCGTCGACAATTATAATTCACCCCTCCACTTT,CASSSVDNYNSPLHF
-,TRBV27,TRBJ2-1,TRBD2,TGTGCCACAATGGGGGGGTATTACAATGAGCAGTTCTTC,CATMGGYYNEQFF
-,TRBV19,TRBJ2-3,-,TGTGCCAGTAGTACCGGCTCCGGGGGTACGCAGTATTTT,CASSTGSGGTQYF
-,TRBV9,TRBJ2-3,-,TGTGCCAGCACCGATAAGGGTATGGGAGATACGCAGTATTTT,CASTDKGMGDTQYF
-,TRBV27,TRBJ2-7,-,TGTGCCAGCAGTTCGGTTTGGCGGACTTCAAACGAGCAGTACTTC,CASSSVWRTSNEQYF
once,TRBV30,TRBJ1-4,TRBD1,TGTGCCTGGGGCACCGGGACAGGGATGTGGAAACTGTTTTTT,CAWGTGTGMWKLFF
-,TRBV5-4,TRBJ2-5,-,TGTGCCAGCAGCTTGGAAGGGTCCTTGACACAAGAGACCCAGTACTTC,CASSLEGSLTQETQYF
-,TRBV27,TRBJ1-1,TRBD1,TGTGCCAGCAGTGGCCCGACAGGGGGCTTAACTGAAGCTTTCTTT,CASSGPTGGLTEAFF
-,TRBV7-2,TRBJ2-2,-,TGTGCCAGCAGCTTCGCAGGGACCGGGGAGCTGTTTTTT,CASSFAGTGELFF
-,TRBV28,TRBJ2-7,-,TGTGCCAGCAGTTCGGGCCTTCTAACGTCGGCCTACGAGCAGTACTTC,CASSSGLLTSAYEQYF
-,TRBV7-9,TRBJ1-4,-,TGTGCCAGCAGCTCAGAAGGAACTAATGAAAAACTGTTTTTT,CASSSEGTNEKLFF
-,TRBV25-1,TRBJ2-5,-,TGTGCCAGCAGTGAGGGGGGCAGTCAAGAGACCCAGTACTTC,CASSEGGSQETQYF
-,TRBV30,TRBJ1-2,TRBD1,TGTGCCTGGAGTTTCGGGACAGGGGTAGATGGCTACACCTTC,CAWSFGTGVDGYTF